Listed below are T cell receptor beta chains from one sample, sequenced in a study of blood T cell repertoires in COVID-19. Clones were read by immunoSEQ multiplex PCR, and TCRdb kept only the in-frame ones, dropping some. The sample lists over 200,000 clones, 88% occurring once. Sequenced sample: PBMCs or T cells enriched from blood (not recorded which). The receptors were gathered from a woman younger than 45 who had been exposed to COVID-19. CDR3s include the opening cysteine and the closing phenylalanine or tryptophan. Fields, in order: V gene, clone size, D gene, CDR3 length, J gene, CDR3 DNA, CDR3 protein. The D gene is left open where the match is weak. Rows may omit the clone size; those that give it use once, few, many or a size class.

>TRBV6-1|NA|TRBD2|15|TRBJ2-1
TGTGCCAGCAGTGAGACTAGCGGGAGGGTCGATGAGCAGTTCTTC
CASSETSGRVDEQFF
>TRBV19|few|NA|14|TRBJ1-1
TGTGCCAGTAGTATACGGGGAAGTGACACTGAAGCTTTCTTT
CASSIRGSDTEAFF
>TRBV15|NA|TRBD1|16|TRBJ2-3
TGTGCCACCAGCAGAGATCTCGGACAGGGAGCAGATACGCAGTATTTT
CATSRDLGQGADTQYF
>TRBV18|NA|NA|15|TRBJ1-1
TGTGCCAGCTCACCACCGGGTTCCAGGATTGCTGAAGCTTTCTTT
CASSPPGSRIAEAFF
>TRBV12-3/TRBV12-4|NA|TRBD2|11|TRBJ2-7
TGTGCCAGCAGTTTCGGGGGGTCGGAGTACTTC
CASSFGGSEYF
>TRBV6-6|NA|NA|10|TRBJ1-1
TGTGCCAGCAGCAGACAGGAAGCTTTCTTT
CASSRQEAFF
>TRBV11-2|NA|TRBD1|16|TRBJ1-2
TGTGCCAGCAGCTTAGATAGCAAGGGGGCGAACTATGGCTACACCTTC
CASSLDSKGANYGYTF
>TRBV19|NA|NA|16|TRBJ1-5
TGTGCCAGTAATCGCTTGGCCCCCTTTGGAGATCAGCCCCAGCATTTT
CASNRLAPFGDQPQHF
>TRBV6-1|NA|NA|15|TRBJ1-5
TGTGCCAGCAGTGATAACAGGTCTCCCAATCAGCCCCAGCATTTT
CASSDNRSPNQPQHF
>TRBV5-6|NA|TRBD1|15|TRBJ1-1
TGTGCCAGCAGCTCCCTAGGGACAGCGAACACTGAAGCTTTCTTT
CASSSLGTANTEAFF
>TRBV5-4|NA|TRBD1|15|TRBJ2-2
TGTGCCAGCCAAGGACAGGGTTCGATCACCGGGGAGCTGTTTTTT
CASQGQGSITGELFF
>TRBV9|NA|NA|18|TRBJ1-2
TGTGCCAGCAGCGGAAAGACCCCTGTTGGGAGCGAAAGCTATGGCTACACCTTC
CASSGKTPVGSESYGYTF
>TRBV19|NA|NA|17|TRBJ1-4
TGTGCCAGTAGTCGTGGGCCGGGAGGGCCAACTAATGAAAAACTGTTTTTT
CASSRGPGGPTNEKLFF
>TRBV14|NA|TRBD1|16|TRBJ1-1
TGTGCCAGCAGCCAATTTGCGACAGGGCTAAACACTGAAGCTTTCTTT
CASSQFATGLNTEAFF